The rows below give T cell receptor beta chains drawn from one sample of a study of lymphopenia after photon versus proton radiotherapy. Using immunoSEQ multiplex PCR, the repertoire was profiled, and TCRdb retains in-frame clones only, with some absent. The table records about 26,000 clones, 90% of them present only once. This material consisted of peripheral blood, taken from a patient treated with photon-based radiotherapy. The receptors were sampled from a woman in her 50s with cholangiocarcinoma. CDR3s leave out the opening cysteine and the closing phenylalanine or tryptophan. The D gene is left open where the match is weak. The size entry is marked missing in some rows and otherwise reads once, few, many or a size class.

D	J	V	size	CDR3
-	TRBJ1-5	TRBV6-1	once	ASSGWGNSNQPQH
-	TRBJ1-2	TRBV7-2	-	ASSTSPRGSYGYT
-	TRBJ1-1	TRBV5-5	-	ASNSGTWGTEAF
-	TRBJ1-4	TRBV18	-	ASSPDSPGKLF
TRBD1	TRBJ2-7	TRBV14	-	ASSHIQGSYEQY
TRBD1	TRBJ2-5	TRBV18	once	ASSRTGGLPQETQY
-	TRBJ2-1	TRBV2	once	ASKDRHYNEQF
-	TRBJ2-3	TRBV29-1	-	SVEPVGTDTQY
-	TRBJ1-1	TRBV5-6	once	ASSLGLEAF
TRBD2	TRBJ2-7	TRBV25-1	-	ASSGLASLSAVEQY
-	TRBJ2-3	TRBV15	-	ATSPFGQLTDTQY
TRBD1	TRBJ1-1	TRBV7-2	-	ASSSVGGRGSTEAF
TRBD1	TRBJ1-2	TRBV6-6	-	ASSEGDRGNYGYT
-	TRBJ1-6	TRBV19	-	ASTPGVKNSPLH
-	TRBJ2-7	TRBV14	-	ASSQTYHYEQY
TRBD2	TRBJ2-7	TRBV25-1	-	ASSVPGGYEQY
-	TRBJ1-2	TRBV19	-	ASSIGRREKNGYT
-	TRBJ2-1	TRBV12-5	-	ASGLGTSPYNEQF
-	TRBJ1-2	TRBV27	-	ASSPRRSNYGYT
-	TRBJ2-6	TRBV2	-	ASSETWAGANVLT
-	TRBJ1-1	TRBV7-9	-	ASSPRGGVGTEAF
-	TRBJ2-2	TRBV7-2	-	ASSSAQTNTGELF
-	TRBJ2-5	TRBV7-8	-	ASSLGDIETQY
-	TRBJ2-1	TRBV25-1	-	ASSYGAPLTHNEQF
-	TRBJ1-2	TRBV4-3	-	ASSPEGHRFYGYT
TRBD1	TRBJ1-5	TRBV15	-	ATSRDYGVGTGFDQPQH
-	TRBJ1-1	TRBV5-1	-	ASSPRGRGTEAF
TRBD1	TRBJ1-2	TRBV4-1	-	ASSQRGQGGYGYT